The rows below give T cell receptor beta chains drawn from one sample of a study of CD8 T cells in ankylosing spondylitis. MiXCR, applied by TCRdb to the 5' RACE reads, yields one record per CDR3 protein. The sample comprises 200,000 to 250,000 distinct CDR3 sequences, roughly 26% of which are singletons, and 5% to 8% rests with the top ten. Material for sequencing was blood, either unsorted or a sorted T cell fraction (not recorded which). These receptors came from a male donor with ankylosing spondylitis or in good health (not recorded which). Both conserved end residues are part of each CDR3. Each record gives: clone size, V gene, D gene, J gene, CDR3 DNA, CDR3 protein. A D gene is named only where the DNA matches it firmly. Only part of the rows carry a size: once, few, many, or a class if the clone is expanded.

.,TRBV12-3/TRBV12-4,TRBD2,TRBJ2-7,TGTGCCAGCGGACTTAGCGGGAGGAGGGACTACGAGCAGTACTTC,CASGLSGRRDYEQYF
many,TRBV7-3,TRBD2,TRBJ2-3,TGTGCCAGCAGCTCCGGACTAGCGGATTCCACAGATACGCAGTATTTT,CASSSGLADSTDTQYF
.,TRBV10-3,.,TRBJ2-1,TGTGCCATCAGTGAGTTCGGGGTTGGCGGGATCGATGAGCAGTTCTTC,CAISEFGVGGIDEQFF
.,TRBV7-3,TRBD2,TRBJ2-3,TGTGCCAGCAGCCCGGAACTAGCGGGAGGTCCTCGGTATTTT,CASSPELAGGPRYF
many,TRBV28,TRBD1,TRBJ2-3,TGTGCCAGCAGATACTCAGGGGGATGGGGGAAAGGGGGCACAGATACGCAGTATTTT,CASRYSGGWGKGGTDTQYF
few,TRBV6-1,TRBD1,TRBJ2-2,TGTGCCAGCAGTAGAGACAGGGTGGACACCGGGGAGCTGTTTTTT,CASSRDRVDTGELFF
.,TRBV20-1,TRBD1,TRBJ2-1,TGCAGTGCTAGAAACAGGGGTGAGCAGTTCTTC,CSARNRGEQFF
few,TRBV4-2,.,TRBJ2-1,TGTGCCAGCAATACAGGGTTACCGGGAGCGGATGAGCAGTTCTTC,CASNTGLPGADEQFF
.,TRBV11-2,.,TRBJ2-7,TGTGCCAGCAGCTTAGAAAGTTCAGGGTTGGCCTCGAAGTACTTC,CASSLESSGLASKYF
.,TRBV14,.,TRBJ2-2,TGTGCCAGCAGCCCCCTCGCACATCGGACCGGGGAGCTGTTTTTT,CASSPLAHRTGELFF
many,TRBV5-1,.,TRBJ1-3,TGCGCCAGCAGCTCGGGCGGAGGCCTAACTGGAAACACCATATATTTT,CASSSGGGLTGNTIYF
few,TRBV7-9,.,TRBJ1-4,TGTGCCAGCAGCCGTAATACAGGCGGCGTTCACGAAAAACTGTTTTTT,CASSRNTGGVHEKLFF
many,TRBV12-3/TRBV12-4,TRBD1,TRBJ2-7,TGTGCCAGCAGTTTCGGGGACAGGGGAAGCGAGCAGTACTTC,CASSFGDRGSEQYF
many,TRBV20-1,.,TRBJ1-1,TGCAGTGCTGAGCCCGCGCCGGTCACTGAAGCTTTCTTT,CSAEPAPVTEAFF
.,TRBV29-1,.,TRBJ2-7,TGCAGCGTCCGAGGGAGCTCCTACGAGCAGTACTTC,CSVRGSSYEQYF
few,TRBV20-1,TRBD2,TRBJ2-1,TGCAGTGCTAGACCCTCTCTGCGGGAGGGGAATGAGCAGTTCTTC,CSARPSLREGNEQFF
few,TRBV6-5,.,TRBJ2-1,TGTGCCAGCAGGCCCTCCGGCGCTGAGCAGTTCTTC,CASRPSGAEQFF
many,TRBV7-9,.,TRBJ1-5,TGTGCCAGCAGCTTAACGGGGGGCCGAGATAGCAATCAGCCCCAGCATTTT,CASSLTGGRDSNQPQHF
many,TRBV6-5,.,TRBJ2-6,TGTGCCAGCAGTTCTAGACCGCCGGGTGGGGCCAACGTCCTGACTTTC,CASSSRPPGGANVLTF
.,TRBV12-3/TRBV12-4,.,TRBJ1-5,TGTGCCAGCAGCTCGTGGCCTTCGGGCAATCAGCCCCAGCATTTT,CASSSWPSGNQPQHF
once,TRBV9,TRBD1,TRBJ2-1,TGTGCCAGCAGCGGAGGACAGGGACCCTACAATGAGCAGTTCTTC,CASSGGQGPYNEQFF
many,TRBV20-1,TRBD2,TRBJ2-7,TGCAGTGCTGCTGGGGTAGCGGGAGGGGGCGAGCAGTACTTC,CSAAGVAGGGEQYF
many,TRBV20-1,TRBD2,TRBJ2-7,TGCAGTGCAAAGACCGGGACTAGCGTCGGGGAGCAGTACTTC,CSAKTGTSVGEQYF
.,TRBV2,TRBD2,TRBJ2-1,TGTGCCTTCAGCCCCGGGAGCGGGAATCCCGTCAGTTCCTACAATGAGCAGTTCTTC,CAFSPGSGNPVSSYNEQFF
.,TRBV29-1,.,TRBJ2-1,TGCAGCGTTGCCGCGTTTCAGTATGAGCAGTTCTTC,CSVAAFQYEQFF
many,TRBV4-1,.,TRBJ2-5,TGCGCCAGCAGCCAACAGGGCCAAGAGACCCAGTACTTC,CASSQQGQETQYF
.,TRBV5-1,.,TRBJ2-1,TGCGCCAGCAGCTTTGAGGGCTCCTACAATGAGCAGTTCTTC,CASSFEGSYNEQFF
once,TRBV7-2,.,TRBJ2-1,TGTGCCAGCAGCTTCGGGGAATATGAGCAGTTCTTC,CASSFGEYEQFF
.,TRBV20-1,.,TRBJ2-4,TGCAGTGCCGCGACCGTACTAGCCAAAAACATTCAGTACTTC,CSAATVLAKNIQYF
many,TRBV27,.,TRBJ2-7,TGTGCCAGCCGATCCTCGGCCCTAGTGATCCACGAGCAGTACTTC,CASRSSALVIHEQYF
few,TRBV20-1,TRBD1,TRBJ2-1,TGCAGTGCCATACCGGGACAGGCCGGCAATGAGCAGTTCTTC,CSAIPGQAGNEQFF
many,TRBV12-3/TRBV12-4,.,TRBJ2-3,TGTGCCAGCAGTTTCGTACTGAGCGGAGGCACAGATACGCAGTATTTT,CASSFVLSGGTDTQYF
many,TRBV5-6,.,TRBJ2-5,TGTGCCAGCAGCTTAGTTCTAGAGACCCAGTACTTC,CASSLVLETQYF
.,TRBV12-3/TRBV12-4,.,TRBJ2-7,TGTGCCAGCAGTTCGGGGGCTGGCAGGTTAGACTTC,CASSSGAGRLDF
once,TRBV9,.,TRBJ2-5,TGTGCCAGCAGCGTAGGGGCTAGTCTGTTCGAGACCCAGTACTTC,CASSVGASLFETQYF
.,TRBV5-6,.,TRBJ2-5,TGTGCCAGCAGAGACCCAGGGGTGGAGACCCAGTACTTC,CASRDPGVETQYF
many,TRBV5-1,.,TRBJ1-2,TGCGCCAGCAGCTTGGCCTTAGTCAGGGGATATGGCTACACCTTC,CASSLALVRGYGYTF
.,TRBV2,.,TRBJ1-1,TGTGCCAGCAGTGAACTCCTGACAACTGAAGCTTTCTTT,CASSELLTTEAFF
many,TRBV4-1,TRBD2,TRBJ2-1,TGCGCCAGCAGCCCCCAGGTGGGGGGGAGGGAGCAGTTCTTC,CASSPQVGGREQFF
.,TRBV29-1,.,TRBJ1-5,TGCAGCGTTGGGGAATTCAATCAGCCCCAGCATTTT,CSVGEFNQPQHF
many,TRBV20-1,.,TRBJ2-1,TGCAGTGCCCGGCGGGGATCCTACAATGAGCAGTTCTTC,CSARRGSYNEQFF
many,TRBV3-1,TRBD2,TRBJ2-3,TGTGCCAGCAGCCGGGGCGGGGGGTGGACAGATACGCAGTATTTT,CASSRGGGWTDTQYF
few,TRBV12-3/TRBV12-4,TRBD2,TRBJ2-7,TGTGCCAGCAGTCATAGCGGGTCTCCCTACGAGCAGTACTTC,CASSHSGSPYEQYF
many,TRBV6-1,TRBD1,TRBJ2-3,TGTGCCAGCACCCCAGGGGGACGACAGGGAGCAGATACGCAGTATTTT,CASTPGGRQGADTQYF
many,TRBV4-2,.,TRBJ2-1,TGTGCCAGCAGCCAAGTAACGGGGTCTGAGCAGTTCTTC,CASSQVTGSEQFF
many,TRBV10-3,TRBD1,TRBJ2-5,TGTGCCATCAGTGACGGACAGGGACGAGAGACCCAGTACTTC,CAISDGQGRETQYF
many,TRBV7-2,.,TRBJ1-1,TGTGCCAGCAGCTTTCGAAAGAACACTGAAGCTTTCTTT,CASSFRKNTEAFF
few,TRBV6-1,.,TRBJ1-5,TGTGCCAGCAGACCCACAGGGAACGGTCAGCCCCAGCATTTT,CASRPTGNGQPQHF
many,TRBV5-1,.,TRBJ2-7,TGCGCCAGCAGCTTGTCATGGGGGGCAACCTACGAGCAGTACTTC,CASSLSWGATYEQYF
.,TRBV5-1,TRBD2,TRBJ2-1,TGCGCCAGCCGAGAATCTAGCGGGAGGGCCGTCTACAATGAGCAGTTCTTC,CASRESSGRAVYNEQFF